This record looks at one T cell receptor beta chain sequence and its context. Sequencing was performed with immunoSEQ multiplex PCR; in TCRdb, only in-frame clones are kept and a portion is missing. The repertoire holds 15,000 to 20,000 clones, with about 88% as singletons. V lost 8 bases and J lost 6; bases outside the gene matches: 10. CDR3 length: 13 residues. CDR1 is WSHSY, CDR2 SAAADI, per germline. This sample is drawn from a study of control samples from healthy donors and cancer patients. The sequence derives from a woman aged 55-75 years with head and neck cancer. The V gene is TRBV10-2, the J gene TRBJ2-7; the match to TRBD1 covers 7 bases. Sequenced sample: PBMCs. Here the CDR3 reads CASLRQGSSEQYF. The CDR3 DNA is TGCGCCAGCCTTAGACAGGGATCTAGCGAGCAGTACTTC.